What follows describes a single T cell receptor (beta chain). Its antigen is as yet unknown. The sample is drawn from a study of cytomegalovirus exposure and HLA in healthy donors. Overall study: Earlier, about 179 million T cells were analyzed, and 90 million to 140 million unique TCR beta sequences were found among them.

PCR involved 60 Vbeta and 13 Jbeta primers. Produced via immunoSEQ multiplex PCR; TCRdb's table is partial and in-frame only. Of 50,000 to 60,000 clones listed, more than 75% are singletons. Findings of the study overall: Prediction of most subjects' HLA-A and HLA-B alleles by TCR beta sequences was reportedly accurate. One variant, a missense change in DCLRE1C, was linked in a later analysis to TCR beta V- and J-gene trimming. 150 or so TCR beta chains were listed as cytomegalovirus-associated.

Per the germline V gene, CDR1 is LGHNA and CDR2 is YSLEER. The CDR3 is made up of 16 amino acids. The trim removed 4 bases at V and 4 bases at J, leaving 12 bases unmatched. This clonotype was obtained from a female donor in good health and CMV-seronegative. The material sequenced was PBMCs. This chain uses TRBV4-3 with TRBJ1-2; 7 nucleotides line up with TRBD1. CDR3 nucleotide sequence: TGCGCCAGCAGCCCACACCCGACAGGGCCCGTCTATGGCTACACCTTC. This gives the protein CASSPHPTGPVYGYTF.